Given below is one TCR beta chain in context. No antigen is known for it. This sample was included in a study of CXCR3-negative and CXCR3-positive naive CD8 T cells. General study points: In both naive subsets diversity was comparably high, whereas memory CD8+ cells showed much lower diversity. For naive cells, CXCR3-negative and CXCR3-positive subsets had similar TRBV-TRBJ usage; for memory cells, usage differed. TRB CDR3 hydrophobicity was greater in CXCR3-positive naive cells than in CXCR3-negative naive cells.

5' RACE that incorporated UMI labels was used to prepare the TRB cDNA libraries. TCRdb reprocessed the 5' RACE reads and stores each CDR3 protein as one record, lacking DNA. Recorded for this sample: about 26,000 distinct CDR3 sequences. Per germline, CDR1 SEHNR and CDR2 FQNEAQ (reference sequence). CDR3 length equals 16 residues. The rearrangement joins TRBV7-9 to TRBJ2-1; with no DNA, the TCRdb D assignment of TRBD2 cannot be verified. This TCR was recovered from a human donor in good health. Some clones in this sample may be carry-over from other donors' samples. The sample was naive CXCR3- CD8+ T cells from blood. Documented subset: CD45RO-CCR7+CD27+CD95- naive CD8+ T cells lacking CXCR3 (TNR3-). The CDR3 sequence is CASSLSSGLAKNEQFF.